This T cell receptor (beta chain) was recovered during a study of cytotoxic CD8 clonotypes in ibrutinib-treated CLL. Overall study: Samples averaged approximately 240,000 productive templates and 94,082 productive rearrangements.

Clones were sequenced by immunoSEQ multiplex PCR, and TCRdb holds only the in-frame ones, with some missing. The sample has about 130,000 clones, around three quarters seen once. For this clone: Its specificity is unknown.

CDR3 length: 11 amino acids. Germline assignment: CDR1 MDHEN and CDR2 SYDVKM. Trimming took 5 bases from V and 3 from J, leaving 5 bases between them. Notes on the study in general: Public clonotypes were uncommon and contracted or stayed stable on treatment.

The sequence was collected from a human donor with chronic lymphocytic leukemia. This chain links TRBV28 with TRBJ2-7, with unresolved D. Sequencing was performed on PBMCs, taken after 12 months of ibrutinib treatment. As DNA, the CDR3 is TGTGCCAGCAGTCCGAACTACGAGCAGTACTTC. Translation gives CASSPNYEQYF.